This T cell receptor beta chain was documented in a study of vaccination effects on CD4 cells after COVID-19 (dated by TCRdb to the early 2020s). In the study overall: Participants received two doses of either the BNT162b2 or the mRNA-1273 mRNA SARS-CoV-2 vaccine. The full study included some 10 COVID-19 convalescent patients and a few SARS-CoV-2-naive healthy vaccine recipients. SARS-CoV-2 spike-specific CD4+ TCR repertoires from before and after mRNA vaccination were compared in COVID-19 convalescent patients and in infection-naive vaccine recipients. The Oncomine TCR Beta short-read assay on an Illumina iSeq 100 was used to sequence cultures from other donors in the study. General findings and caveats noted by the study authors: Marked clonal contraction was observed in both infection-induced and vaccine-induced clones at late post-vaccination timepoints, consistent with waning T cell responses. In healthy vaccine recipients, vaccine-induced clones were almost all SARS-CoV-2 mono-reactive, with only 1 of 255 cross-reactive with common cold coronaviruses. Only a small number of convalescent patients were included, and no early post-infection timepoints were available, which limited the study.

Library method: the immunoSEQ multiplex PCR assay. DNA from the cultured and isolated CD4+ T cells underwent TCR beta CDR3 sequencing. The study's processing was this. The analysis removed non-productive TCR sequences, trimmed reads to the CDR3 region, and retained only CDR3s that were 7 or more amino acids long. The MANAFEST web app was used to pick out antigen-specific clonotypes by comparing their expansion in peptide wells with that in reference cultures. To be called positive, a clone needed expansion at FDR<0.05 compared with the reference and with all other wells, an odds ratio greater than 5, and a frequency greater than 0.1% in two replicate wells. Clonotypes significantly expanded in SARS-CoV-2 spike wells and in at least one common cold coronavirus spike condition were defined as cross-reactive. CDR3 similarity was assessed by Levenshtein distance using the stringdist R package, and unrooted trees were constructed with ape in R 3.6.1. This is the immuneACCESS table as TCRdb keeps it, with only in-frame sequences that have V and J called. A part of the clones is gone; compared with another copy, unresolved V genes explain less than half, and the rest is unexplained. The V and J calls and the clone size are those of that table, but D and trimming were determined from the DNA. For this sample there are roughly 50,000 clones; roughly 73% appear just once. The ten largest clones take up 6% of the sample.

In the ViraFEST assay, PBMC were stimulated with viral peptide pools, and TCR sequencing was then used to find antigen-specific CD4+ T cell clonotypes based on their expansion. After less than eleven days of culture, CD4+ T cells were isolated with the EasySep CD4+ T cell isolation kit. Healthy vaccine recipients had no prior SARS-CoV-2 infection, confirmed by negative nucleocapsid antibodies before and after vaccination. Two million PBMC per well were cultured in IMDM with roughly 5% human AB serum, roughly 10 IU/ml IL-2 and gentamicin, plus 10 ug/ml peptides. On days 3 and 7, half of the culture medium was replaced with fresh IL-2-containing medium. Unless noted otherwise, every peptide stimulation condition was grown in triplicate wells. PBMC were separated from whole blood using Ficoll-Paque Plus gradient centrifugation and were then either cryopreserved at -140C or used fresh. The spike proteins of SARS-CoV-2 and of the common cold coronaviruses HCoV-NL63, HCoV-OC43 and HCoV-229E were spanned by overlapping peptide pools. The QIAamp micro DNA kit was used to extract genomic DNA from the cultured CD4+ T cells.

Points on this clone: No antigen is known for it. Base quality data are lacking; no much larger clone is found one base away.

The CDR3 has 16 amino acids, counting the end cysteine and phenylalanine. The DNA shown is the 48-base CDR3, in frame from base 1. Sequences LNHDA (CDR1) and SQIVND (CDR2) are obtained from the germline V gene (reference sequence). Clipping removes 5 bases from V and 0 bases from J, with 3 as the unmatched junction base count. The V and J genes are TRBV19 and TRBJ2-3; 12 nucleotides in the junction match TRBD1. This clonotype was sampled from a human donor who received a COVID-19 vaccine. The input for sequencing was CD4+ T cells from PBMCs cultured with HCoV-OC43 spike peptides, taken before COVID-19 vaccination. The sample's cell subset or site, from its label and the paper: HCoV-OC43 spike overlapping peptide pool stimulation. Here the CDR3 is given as CASSLGQGASTDTQYF. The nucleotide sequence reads TGTGCCAGTAGTTTGGGACAGGGGGCTAGCACAGATACGCAGTATTTT. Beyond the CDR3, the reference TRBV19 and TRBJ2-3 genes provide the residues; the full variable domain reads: DGGITQSPKYLFRKEGQNVTLSCEQNLNHDAMYWYRQDPGQGLRLIYYSQIVNDFQKGDIAEGYSVSREKKESFPLTVTSAQKNPTAFYLCASSLGQGASTDTQYFGPGTRLTVL.